A selection of T cell receptor beta chains follows, all from one sample in a study of shared clonotypes between healthy human individuals. Produced via immunoSEQ multiplex PCR; TCRdb's table is partial and in-frame only. The top ten hold 1.8% of the sample, which has 640,000 or so clones, 55% to 75% seen once. Source material: memory CD4+ T cells sorted from blood. Receptors were obtained from a woman aged 25 to 39 in good health. The conserved cysteine and the conserved F or W are not part of the CDR3 here. The D gene is left open where the match is weak. Rows give clone size only sometimes, using once, few, many, or a class for an expanded clone.

TRBD2,TRBJ2-2,TRBV5-1,NA,ASSFFSREGLVGELF
NA,TRBJ2-3,TRBV28,NA,ASSSSDPSRTDTQY
TRBD2,TRBJ2-7,TRBV5-1,NA,ASSPEGLAVYEQY
TRBD2,TRBJ2-7,TRBV11-2,NA,ASRDLAGVSYEQY
NA,NA,TRBV4-1,NA,ASSQTLTLSSYEQY
TRBD2,TRBJ2-7,TRBV5-4,NA,ASSLEAGGREQY
NA,TRBJ1-2,TRBV6-1,NA,ASSGLGTQKLYGYT
NA,TRBJ2-5,TRBV30,NA,AWTLGGETQY
NA,TRBJ1-5,TRBV28,few,ASSSDRTNQPQH
NA,TRBJ2-3,TRBV19,NA,ASSIQGTDTQY
NA,TRBJ2-1,TRBV6-5,NA,ASSRTERSYNEQF
TRBD1,TRBJ1-4,TRBV5-1,NA,ASSPGTDTEKLF
TRBD2,TRBJ2-3,TRBV5-1,NA,ASSELAGGGSDTQY
NA,TRBJ1-5,TRBV5-1,few,ASSWTGGKDQPQH
TRBD1,TRBJ2-7,TRBV10-1,few,ASNDPGQGNYEQY
NA,TRBJ2-1,TRBV11-2,once,ASSLNDPAYNEQF
NA,TRBJ2-1,TRBV5-1,NA,ASSPEGGLAYNEQF
TRBD1,TRBJ1-4,TRBV27,few,ASSPFFSGTATNEKLF
NA,TRBJ2-7,TRBV5-1,few,ASTAGTEAVEQY
NA,TRBJ2-3,TRBV7-9,NA,ASSLPGLPDTQY
NA,TRBJ1-2,TRBV5-1,NA,ASSFQGYGYT
TRBD1,TRBJ2-7,TRBV19,few,ASSQRDRAWNEQY
NA,TRBJ2-2,TRBV28,NA,ASLGDTGELF
NA,TRBJ2-7,TRBV2,NA,ASMRLGGEQY
TRBD1,TRBJ1-1,TRBV5-1,NA,ASSLKGADTEAF
TRBD1,TRBJ2-7,TRBV27,NA,ASSPLDRVDEQY
TRBD1,TRBJ1-5,TRBV30,NA,AWSVRQGDQPQH
NA,TRBJ2-7,TRBV4-2,NA,ASSQSQQGAYEQY
TRBD2,TRBJ2-7,TRBV28,NA,ASSRTRAYEQY
TRBD1,TRBJ1-2,TRBV2,NA,ASRGDSQMDGYT
NA,TRBJ2-7,TRBV18,NA,ASSLWGGLEQY
TRBD2,TRBJ2-1,TRBV9,once,ASSPPGKVGRGSYNEQF
TRBD1,TRBJ1-3,TRBV28,NA,ASSPLGQGGNTIY
TRBD1,TRBJ2-5,TRBV5-1,once,ASSQGARETQY
NA,TRBJ2-5,TRBV7-6,NA,ASSGFKVGGRDTQY
TRBD2,TRBJ2-1,TRBV6-1,NA,ASRVAGGPNEQF
NA,TRBJ1-2,TRBV5-1,NA,ASSPRDTVHGYT
NA,TRBJ2-7,TRBV28,few,ASSFHTLSKRSYEQY
NA,TRBJ2-4,TRBV2,NA,ASSEWGAGNIQY
NA,TRBJ1-6,TRBV30,NA,AWSGSRGSPLH
TRBD1,TRBJ1-1,TRBV9,few,ASSGGTGRRAF
TRBD2,TRBJ2-3,TRBV10-3,NA,AIQERAAGDGTQY
NA,TRBJ1-6,TRBV25-1,NA,ASSPVGSGSPLH
TRBD1,TRBJ1-2,TRBV7-9,NA,ASSLRTEGARGYT
NA,TRBJ1-5,TRBV28,NA,ASTDGDQPQH
TRBD2,TRBJ2-5,TRBV5-1,NA,ASSFLGLAGGRGETQY
TRBD1,TRBJ2-7,TRBV28,NA,ASSTTGTGLYEQY
TRBD2,TRBJ2-5,TRBV18,once,ASSPGSSGVETQY
NA,TRBJ2-7,TRBV6-4,few,ASSDSRAGFEQGFYEQY
TRBD1,TRBJ2-7,TRBV28,NA,ASSLQAPGTGQTYEQY
NA,TRBJ1-1,TRBV6-5,few,ASRRGLSTEAF
NA,TRBJ2-3,TRBV11-2,NA,ASSPQARSTDTQY
TRBD2,TRBJ2-1,TRBV27,NA,ASSPRRLAGGYEQF
TRBD2,TRBJ2-5,TRBV29-1,few,SVGTSPGYETQY
NA,TRBJ2-7,TRBV5-1,few,ASSLAMDSSYEQY
TRBD2,TRBJ2-1,TRBV10-2,few,ASKLAGAYINEQF
TRBD2,TRBJ2-1,TRBV2,few,ASAGGNEQF
NA,TRBJ1-2,TRBV6-5,NA,ASSYGQGLYGYT
NA,TRBJ1-5,TRBV2,few,ASSERPYQPQH